The subject of this entry is one T cell receptor (beta chain). Its antigen is unknown. This sample is part of a study of shared clonotypes between healthy human individuals. The wider study: For every donor, three CD4 naive, three CD4 memory, two CD8 naive and one CD8 memory plates were used.

CDR1 is SGHVS and CDR2 is FQNEAQ in the germline V gene. The CDR3 length is 18 residues. V shed 1 base, J shed 3 bases, and the junction held 15 bases outside the gene matches. The study's findings and limits: Memory subsets generally showed smaller estimated richness than naive subsets did. The diversity represented, both genetic and in exposure history, was limited by few donors. Sequencing depth was predicted to influence how clonotypes are shared among donors.

Sequenced by immunoSEQ multiplex PCR; TCRdb stores in-frame clones only, minus some. Of some 2.1 million clones in the sample, 85% to 95% were seen once. Positively selected for CCR7, the CD45RO-negative cells used as naive CD8 cells excluded terminally differentiated effector memory CD45RA+ cells. The TCR was taken from a man younger than 30 in good health. The rearrangement uses TRBV7-8 and TRBJ2-7, with 7 bases aligning to TRBD2. Sample: naive CD8+ T cells sorted from blood. DNA for the CDR3: TGTGCCAGCAGCTTAGATGGTCTCGGGCCAGCGGGAAGCTACGAGCAGTACTTC. Translated, it gives CASSLDGLGPAGSYEQYF.